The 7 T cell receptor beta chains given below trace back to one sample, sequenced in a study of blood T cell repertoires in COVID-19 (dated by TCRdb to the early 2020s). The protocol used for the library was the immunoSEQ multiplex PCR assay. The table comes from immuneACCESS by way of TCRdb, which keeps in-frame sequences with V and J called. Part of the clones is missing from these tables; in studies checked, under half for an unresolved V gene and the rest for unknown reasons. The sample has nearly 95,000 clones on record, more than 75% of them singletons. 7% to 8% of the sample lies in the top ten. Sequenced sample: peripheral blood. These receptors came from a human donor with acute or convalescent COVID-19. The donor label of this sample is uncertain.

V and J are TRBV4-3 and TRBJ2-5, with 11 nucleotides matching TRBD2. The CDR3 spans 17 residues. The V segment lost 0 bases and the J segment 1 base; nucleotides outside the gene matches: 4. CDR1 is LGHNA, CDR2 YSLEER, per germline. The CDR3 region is CASSQDTSGRLQETQYF. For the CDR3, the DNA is TGCGCCAGCAGCCAAGATACTAGCGGGAGACTCCAAGAGACCCAGTACTTC.

The CDR3 region is CASSAGTAYYEQYF. CDR3 DNA: TGTGCCAGCAGCGCCGGGACAGCCTACTACGAGCAGTACTTC. The chain couples TRBV6-5 to TRBJ2-7, with 7 bases identical to TRBD1. This CDR3 has 14 amino acids. J lost 3 bases, V lost 6 bases, and 8 bases had no gene match. CDR1 and CDR2 (germline): MNHEY, SVGAGI.

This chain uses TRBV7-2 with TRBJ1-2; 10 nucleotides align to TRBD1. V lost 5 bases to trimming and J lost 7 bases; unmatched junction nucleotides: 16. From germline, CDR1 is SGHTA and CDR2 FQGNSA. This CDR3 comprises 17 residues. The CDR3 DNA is TGTGCCAGCAGCCCTTCTAGCGGGACAGGGGATCGTCGTGGCTACACCTTC. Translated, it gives CASSPSSGTGDRRGYTF.

CDR3 DNA: TGTGCCAGCTCAGGACGGACGGAGGACGATGAGCAGTTCTTC. Translating gives CASSGRTEDDEQFF. The rearrangement links TRBV18 to TRBJ2-1; maybe TRBD2 (5 bases). V was shortened by 5 bases and J by 8 bases, with 16 bases between the two germline ends. This CDR3 is built from 14 residues. The germline gives CDR1 KGHSH, CDR2 LQKENI.

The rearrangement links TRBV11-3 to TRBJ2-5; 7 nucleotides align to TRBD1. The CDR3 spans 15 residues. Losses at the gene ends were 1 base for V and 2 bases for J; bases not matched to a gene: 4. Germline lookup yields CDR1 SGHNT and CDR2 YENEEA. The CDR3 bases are TGTGCCAGCAGCTTAGGGGGACAGAAACAAGAGACCCAGTACTTC. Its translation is CASSLGGQKQETQYF.

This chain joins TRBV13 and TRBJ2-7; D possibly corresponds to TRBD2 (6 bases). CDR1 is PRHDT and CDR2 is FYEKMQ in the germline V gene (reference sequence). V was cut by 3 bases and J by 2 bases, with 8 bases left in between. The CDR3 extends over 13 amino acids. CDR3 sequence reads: CASSFRGTYEQYF. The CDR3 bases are TGTGCCAGCAGCTTCCGCGGGACCTACGAGCAGTACTTC. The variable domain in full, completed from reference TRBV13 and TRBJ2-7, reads AAGVIQSPRHLIKEKRETATLKCYPIPRHDTVYWYQQGPGQDPQFLISFYEKMQSDKGSIPDRFSAQQFSDYHSELNMSSLELGDSALYFCASSFRGTYEQYFGPGTRLTVT.

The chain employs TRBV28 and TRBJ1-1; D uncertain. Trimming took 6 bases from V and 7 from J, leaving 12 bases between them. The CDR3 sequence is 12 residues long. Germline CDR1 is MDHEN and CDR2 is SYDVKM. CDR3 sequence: CASSHGKNEAFF. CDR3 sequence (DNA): TGTGCCAGCAGCCACGGGAAGAATGAAGCTTTCTTT.